The rows below give T cell receptor beta chains drawn from one sample of a study of T cells after yellow fever vaccination. Using its own MiXCR run on the 5' RACE reads, TCRdb lists one record per CDR3 protein. The table shows 100,000 to 150,000 distinct CDR3 sequences, with 8% to 10% occurring only once. Material: CD8+ T cells sorted from PBMCs, obtained on the day of the yellow fever booster vaccination. The receptor set was obtained from a man between 18 and 29 years old who received the YFV17D yellow fever vaccine. CDR3s include the opening cysteine and the closing phenylalanine or tryptophan. A D gene is named only where the DNA matches it firmly. Clone size is shown for a subset of rows, as once, few, many or a class of expanded clone.

d_call | j_call | v_call | clone_size | cdr3_nt | cdr3_aa
TRBD2 | TRBJ2-1 | TRBV27 | many | TGTGCCAGCAGTTGGGGGGGCTCCTACAATGAGCAGTTCTTC | CASSWGGSYNEQFF
NA | TRBJ2-1 | TRBV12-3/TRBV12-4 | many | TGTGCCAGCAGTTCCGGGGGCCGGTCCTACAATGAGCAGTTCTTC | CASSSGGRSYNEQFF
TRBD2 | TRBJ2-7 | TRBV20-1 | NA | TGCAGTGCTAGTGGAGCGGGGGGAACCTACGAGCAGTACTTC | CSASGAGGTYEQYF
NA | TRBJ2-7 | TRBV9 | few | TGTGCCAGCAGCGTAGGAGGTTTGGGCGACAGCTACGAGCAGTACTTC | CASSVGGLGDSYEQYF
NA | TRBJ2-2 | TRBV30 | few | TGTGCCCGGATGGAGGGGGCCTCGAACACCGGGGAGCTGTTTTTT | CARMEGASNTGELFF
NA | TRBJ2-3 | TRBV27 | many | TGTGCCAGCAGTTTGTCTAGTGCAGATACGCAGTATTTT | CASSLSSADTQYF
TRBD1 | TRBJ1-5 | TRBV6-5 | NA | TGTGCCAGCAGACCCGGGACAGGGGGCAAGAGCGGCAATCAGCCCCAGCATTTT | CASRPGTGGKSGNQPQHF
NA | TRBJ2-1 | TRBV7-8 | many | TGTGCCAGCAGCTTAGGCTCGAAAGAGCAGTTCTTC | CASSLGSKEQFF
TRBD2 | TRBJ2-3 | TRBV5-6 | NA | TGTGCCAGCAGCTCGCTAGCGGAGCACACAGATACGCAGTATTTT | CASSSLAEHTDTQYF
TRBD2 | TRBJ2-4 | TRBV9 | NA | TGTGCCAGCAGCCCGCGGGGAGGGGAAGCCAAAAACATTCAGTACTTC | CASSPRGGEAKNIQYF
NA | TRBJ2-5 | TRBV5-1 | few | TGCGCCAGCACGATGCCTAGCAGCGAGACCCAGTACTTC | CASTMPSSETQYF
TRBD1 | TRBJ2-1 | TRBV29-1 | few | TGCAGCGTTGAAGGGCGGGACAGGGTCTACAATGAGCAGTTCTTC | CSVEGRDRVYNEQFF
NA | TRBJ1-4 | TRBV4-1 | NA | TGCGCCAGCAGCAAGTATGCAGGGGAGGGGGAAAAACTGTTTTTT | CASSKYAGEGEKLFF
NA | TRBJ2-2 | TRBV15 | many | TGTGCCACCAGCGGAGGGGGCGCGAGCACCGGGGAGCTGTTTTTT | CATSGGGASTGELFF
TRBD1 | TRBJ1-1 | TRBV10-3 | few | TGTGCCATCAGCTTAACAGGGGCCGGTGAAGCTTTCTTT | CAISLTGAGEAFF
NA | TRBJ2-3 | TRBV11-3 | NA | TGTGCCAGCAGCTCCCCATCGGATACGCAGTATTTT | CASSSPSDTQYF
NA | TRBJ1-6 | TRBV19 | NA | TGTGCCAGTAGTATGGGGGTTTCACCCCTCCACTTT | CASSMGVSPLHF
NA | TRBJ1-1 | TRBV5-1 | NA | TGCGCCAGCAGCTTACAGGGCACGACAACTGAAGCTTTCTTT | CASSLQGTTTEAFF
NA | TRBJ2-5 | TRBV6-5 | few | TGTGCCAGCAGTTACAGGGGGGTGGGAGAGACCCAGTACTTC | CASSYRGVGETQYF
TRBD1 | TRBJ1-5 | TRBV7-8 | NA | TGTGCCAGCAGCTTCCGGACAGGCGGCAATCAGCCCCAGCATTTT | CASSFRTGGNQPQHF
NA | TRBJ2-5 | TRBV27 | few | TGTGCCAGCAGTACATGGCCTCAAGAGACCCAGTACTTC | CASSTWPQETQYF
NA | TRBJ2-5 | TRBV6-2/TRBV6-3 | NA | TGTGCCAGCAGTTACACGATAGGGGGGACCCAGTACTTC | CASSYTIGGTQYF
NA | TRBJ1-1 | TRBV19 | NA | TGTGCCAGTAAGTTAATGCTTGGCGGGAACACTGAAGCTTTCTTT | CASKLMLGGNTEAFF
NA | TRBJ2-3 | TRBV7-2 | few | TGTGCCAGCAGCAGGGGGGGGCAGGCGCCTACAGATACGCAGTATTTT | CASSRGGQAPTDTQYF
NA | TRBJ2-6 | TRBV7-9 | few | TGTGCCAGCAGCCCCCCGGTGGGATCCGGGGCCAACGTCCTGACTTTC | CASSPPVGSGANVLTF
NA | TRBJ1-3 | TRBV7-2 | few | TGTGCCAGCAGCTTATCGAGGGGACCTGGAAACACCATATATTTT | CASSLSRGPGNTIYF
TRBD2 | TRBJ2-5 | TRBV4-2 | few | TGTGCCAGCAGCCAACAAAATCTAGCGGTTCAAGAGACCCAGTACTTC | CASSQQNLAVQETQYF
NA | TRBJ2-2 | TRBV3-2 | few | TGTGCCAGCAGCCAAGAATCGCGCGCCGAGCTGTTTTTT | CASSQESRAELFF
NA | TRBJ1-4 | TRBV9 | few | TGTGCCAGCAGCGTAGAAGGGGCCGGGAGTAATGAAAAACTGTTTTTT | CASSVEGAGSNEKLFF
NA | TRBJ1-6 | TRBV4-3 | NA | TGCGCCAGCAGCCAAGATCTAGGAGTGAGGCCCCTCCACTTT | CASSQDLGVRPLHF
TRBD2 | TRBJ2-3 | TRBV7-6 | NA | TGTGCCAGCAGCTGGGGGGGGAGCGAGCGGGCAGATACGCAGTATTTT | CASSWGGSERADTQYF
TRBD1 | TRBJ1-5 | TRBV10-3 | NA | TGTGCCATCAGACGACAGGGGGCTGGACAGCCCCAGCATTTT | CAIRRQGAGQPQHF
TRBD1 | TRBJ1-4 | TRBV4-1 | few | TGCGCCAGCAGCCCCGGGGACAGGGGGCAACTGTTTTTT | CASSPGDRGQLFF
TRBD2 | TRBJ2-1 | TRBV4-1 | NA | TGCGCCAGCAGCCGTCGCGGACTAGCTCCTGAGCAGTTCTTC | CASSRRGLAPEQFF
NA | TRBJ2-5 | TRBV29-1 | few | TGCAGCGTTGAAGATCCAGCCAATTTCGAGACCCAGTACTTC | CSVEDPANFETQYF
TRBD1 | TRBJ1-2 | TRBV6-6 | many | TGTGCCAGCAGTTACGTACCGGGACAGGGGGCCCACACCTTC | CASSYVPGQGAHTF
TRBD1 | TRBJ2-5 | TRBV9 | NA | TGTGCCAGCGCACAGGGGGAGACCCAGTACTTC | CASAQGETQYF
NA | TRBJ2-1 | TRBV5-6 | few | TGTGCCAGCAGCTTGGCACTACGGGGGAGATACAATGAGCAGTTCTTC | CASSLALRGRYNEQFF
NA | TRBJ2-1 | TRBV6-2/TRBV6-3 | many | TGTGCCAGCACCACGGGCCCTTACAATGAGCAGTTCTTC | CASTTGPYNEQFF
TRBD1 | TRBJ1-2 | TRBV5-1 | few | TGCGCCAGCAGCTTCGGGACAGCATATGGCTACACCTTC | CASSFGTAYGYTF